The clone carrying this T cell receptor beta chain has only a few counts. Antigen unknown. The sample comes from a study of response to subunit inactivated influenza vaccine. General study results and limits: Seasonal influenza vaccination, on each occasion, was suggested by the authors to recruit few new T cells.

Germline V lookup: CDR1 MNHEY, CDR2 SMNVEV (reference sequence). The V gene lost 5 bases and the J gene lost 2 bases, with 10 bases spanning the gap. CDR3 size: 13 residues. Each CDR3 protein gets one entry after TCRdb re-called the RT-PCR reads with MiXCR. The profile shows about 310,000 distinct CDR3 sequences, roughly 20% of them singletons. The V gene is TRBV27, the J gene TRBJ2-7; D is perhaps TRBD1 (6 bases). The sequences come from PBMCs from blood, collected less than 22 months after vaccination. The sequence was obtained from a man aged 50 to 75 who received an inactivated influenza vaccine. In DNA, the CDR3 is TGTGCCAGCAGTGCACAGGGCCCCTACGAGCAGTACTTC. Its translation is CASSAQGPYEQYF.